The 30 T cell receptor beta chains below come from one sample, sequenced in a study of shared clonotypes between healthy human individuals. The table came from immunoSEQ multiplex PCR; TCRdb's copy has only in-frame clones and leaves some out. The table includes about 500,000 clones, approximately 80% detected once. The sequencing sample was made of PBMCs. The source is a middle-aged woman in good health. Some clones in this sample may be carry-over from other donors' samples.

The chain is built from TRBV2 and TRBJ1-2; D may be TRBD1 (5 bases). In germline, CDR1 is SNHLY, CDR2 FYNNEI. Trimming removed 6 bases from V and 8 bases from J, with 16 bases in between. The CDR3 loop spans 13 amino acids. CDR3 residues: CASRAPGTDGYTF. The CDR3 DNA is TGTGCCAGCAGGGCCCCAGGGACCGACGGCTACACCTTC.

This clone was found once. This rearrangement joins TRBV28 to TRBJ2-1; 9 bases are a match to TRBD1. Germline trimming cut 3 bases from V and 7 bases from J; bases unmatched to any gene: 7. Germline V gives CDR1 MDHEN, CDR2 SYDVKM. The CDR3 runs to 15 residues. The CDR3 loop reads CASSLVQGARNEQFF. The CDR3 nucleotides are TGTGCCAGCAGTTTGGTACAGGGGGCGCGTAATGAGCAGTTCTTC.

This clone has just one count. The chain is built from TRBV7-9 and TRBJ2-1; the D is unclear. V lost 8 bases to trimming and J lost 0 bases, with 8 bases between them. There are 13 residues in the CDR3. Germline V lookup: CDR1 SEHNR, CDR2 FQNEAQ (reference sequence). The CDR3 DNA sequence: TGTGCCAGCGTTAAGGGCTCCTACAATGAGCAGTTCTTC. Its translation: CASVKGSYNEQFF. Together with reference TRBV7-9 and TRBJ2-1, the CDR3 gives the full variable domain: DTGVSQNPRHKITKRGQNVTFRCDPISEHNRLYWYRQTLGQGPEFLTYFQNEAQLEKSRLLSDRFSAERPKGSFSTLEIQRTEQGDSAMYLCASVKGSYNEQFFGPGTRLTVL.

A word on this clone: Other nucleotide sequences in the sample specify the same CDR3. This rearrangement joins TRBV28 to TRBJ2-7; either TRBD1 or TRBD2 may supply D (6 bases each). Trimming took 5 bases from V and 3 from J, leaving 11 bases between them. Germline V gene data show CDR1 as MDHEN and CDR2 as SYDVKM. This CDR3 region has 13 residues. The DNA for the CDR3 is TGTGCCAGCAGTCCTGGGGGGCTCTACGAGCAGTACTTC. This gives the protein CASSPGGLYEQYF. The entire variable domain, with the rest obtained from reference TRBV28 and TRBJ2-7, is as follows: DVKVTQSSRYLVKRTGEKVFLECVQDMDHENMFWYRQDPGLGLRLIYFSYDVKMKEKGDIPEGYSVSREKKERFSLILESASTNQTSMYLCASSPGGLYEQYFGPGTRLTVT.

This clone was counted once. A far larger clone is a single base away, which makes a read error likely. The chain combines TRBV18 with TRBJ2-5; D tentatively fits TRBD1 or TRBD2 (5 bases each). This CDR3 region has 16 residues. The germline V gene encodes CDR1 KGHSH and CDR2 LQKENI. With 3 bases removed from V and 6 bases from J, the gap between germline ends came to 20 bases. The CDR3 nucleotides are TGTGCCAGCTCACCCCTCCGGGCCGGGACCCAGCAGACCCAGTACTTC. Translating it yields CASSPLRAGTQQTQYF.

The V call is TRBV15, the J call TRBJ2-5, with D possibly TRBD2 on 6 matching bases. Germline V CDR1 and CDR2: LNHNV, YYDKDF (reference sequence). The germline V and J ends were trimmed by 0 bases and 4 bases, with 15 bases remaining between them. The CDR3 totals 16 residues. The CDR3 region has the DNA TGTGCCACCAGCAGAGAACGGGGGATGGTGGTAGAGACCCAGTACTTC. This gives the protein CATSRERGMVVETQYF.

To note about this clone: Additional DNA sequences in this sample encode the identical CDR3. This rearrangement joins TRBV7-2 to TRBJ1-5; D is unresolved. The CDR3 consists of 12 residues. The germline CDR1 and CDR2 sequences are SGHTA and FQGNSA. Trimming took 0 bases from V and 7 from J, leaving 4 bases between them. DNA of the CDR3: TGTGCCAGCAGCTTAGCTAGCCAGCCCCAGCATTTT. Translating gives CASSLASQPQHF.

CDR3 loop: CSAKLAGAGYEQYF. The CDR3 DNA reads TGCAGCGCAAAACTAGCGGGAGCAGGTTACGAGCAGTACTTC. The chain links TRBV29-1 to TRBJ2-7; 11 bases align to TRBD2. CDR1 and CDR2 (germline): SQVTM, ANQGSEA. The CDR3 consists of 14 residues. After removal of 7 bases from V and 4 bases from J, the junction contained 9 bases not matched to a gene.

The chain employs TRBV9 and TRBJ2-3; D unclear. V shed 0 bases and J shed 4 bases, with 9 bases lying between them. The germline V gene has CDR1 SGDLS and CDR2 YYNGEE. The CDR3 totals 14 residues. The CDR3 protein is CASSVGPRPDTQYF. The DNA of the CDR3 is TGTGCCAGCAGCGTAGGTCCCCGACCAGATACGCAGTATTTT. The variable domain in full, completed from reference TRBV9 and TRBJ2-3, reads DSGVTQTPKHLITATGQRVTLRCSPRSGDLSVYWYQQSLDQGLQFLIQYYNGEERAKGNILERFSAQQFPDLHSELNLSSLELGDSALYFCASSVGPRPDTQYFGPGTRLTVL.

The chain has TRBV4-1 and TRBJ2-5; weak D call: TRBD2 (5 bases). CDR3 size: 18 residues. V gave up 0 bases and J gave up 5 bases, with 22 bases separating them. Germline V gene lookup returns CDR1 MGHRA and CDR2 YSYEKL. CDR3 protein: CASSQDPPAGRVGETQYF. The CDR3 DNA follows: TGCGCCAGCAGCCAAGACCCGCCCGCCGGGCGGGTCGGTGAGACCCAGTACTTC.

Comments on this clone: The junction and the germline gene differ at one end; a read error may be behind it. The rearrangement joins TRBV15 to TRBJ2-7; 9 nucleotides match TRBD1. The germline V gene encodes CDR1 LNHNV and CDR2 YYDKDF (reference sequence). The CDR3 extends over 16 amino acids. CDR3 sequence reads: CATSRGQGVYSSEQYF. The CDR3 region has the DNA TGTGCCACCAGCAGGGGACAGGGCGTTTATTCCTCCGAGCAGTACTTC. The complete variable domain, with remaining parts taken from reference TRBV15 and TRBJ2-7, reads DAMVIQNPRYQVTQFGKPVTLSCSQTLNHNVMYWYQQKSSQAPKLLFHYYDKDFNNEADTPDNFQSRRPNTSFCFLDIRSPGLGDTAMYLCATSRGQGVYSSEQYFGPGTRLTVT.

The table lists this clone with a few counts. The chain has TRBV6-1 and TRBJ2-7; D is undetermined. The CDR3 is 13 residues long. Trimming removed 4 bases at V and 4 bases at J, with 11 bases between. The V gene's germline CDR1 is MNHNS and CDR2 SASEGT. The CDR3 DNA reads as TGTGCCAGCAGTGCGACGGTTCAATACGAGCAGTACTTC. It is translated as CASSATVQYEQYF.

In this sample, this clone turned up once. CDR3 in amino acids: CASSQGEGSRGEQYF. In DNA form, the CDR3 reads TGTGCCAGCAGCCAAGGGGAGGGTTCCCGGGGTGAGCAGTACTTC. The chain joins TRBV4-2 to TRBJ2-7; the match to TRBD2 covers 7 bases. V lost 1 base, J lost 7 bases, and 10 bases stayed unmatched. This CDR3 is built from 15 residues. CDR1 is LGHNA and CDR2 is YNFKEQ in the germline V gene.

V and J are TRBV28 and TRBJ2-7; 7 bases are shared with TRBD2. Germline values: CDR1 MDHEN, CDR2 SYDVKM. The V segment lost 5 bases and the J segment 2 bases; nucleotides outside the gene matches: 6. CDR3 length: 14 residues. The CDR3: CASSLGTTPYEQYF. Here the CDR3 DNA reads TGTGCCAGCAGTCTAGGGACTACCCCCTACGAGCAGTACTTC.

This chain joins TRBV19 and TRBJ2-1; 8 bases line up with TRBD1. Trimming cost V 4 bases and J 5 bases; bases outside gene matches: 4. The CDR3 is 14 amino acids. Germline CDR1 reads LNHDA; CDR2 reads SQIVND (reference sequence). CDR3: CASSTGQGNNEQFF. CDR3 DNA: TGTGCCAGTAGTACCGGACAGGGAAACAATGAGCAGTTCTTC.

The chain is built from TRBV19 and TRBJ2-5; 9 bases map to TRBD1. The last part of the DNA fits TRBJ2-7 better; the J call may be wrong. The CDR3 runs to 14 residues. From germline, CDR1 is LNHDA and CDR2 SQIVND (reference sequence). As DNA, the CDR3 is TGTGCCAGTAGTGCGTGGACAGGGGTTTCCGAGCAGTACTTC. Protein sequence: CASSAWTGVSEQYF.

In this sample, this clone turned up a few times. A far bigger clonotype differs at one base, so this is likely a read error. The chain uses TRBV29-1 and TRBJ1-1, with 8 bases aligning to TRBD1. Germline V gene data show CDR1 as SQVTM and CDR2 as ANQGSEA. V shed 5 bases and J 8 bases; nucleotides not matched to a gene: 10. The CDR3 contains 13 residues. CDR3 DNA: TGCAGCGTTAACGGACAGGGAGTCGGCGAAGCTTTCTTT. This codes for CSVNGQGVGEAFF.

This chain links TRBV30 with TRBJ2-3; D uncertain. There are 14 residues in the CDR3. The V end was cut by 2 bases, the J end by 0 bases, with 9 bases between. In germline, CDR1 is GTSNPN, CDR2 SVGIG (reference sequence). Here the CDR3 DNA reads TGTGCCTGGAGTTACGGCTCCAGCACAGATACGCAGTATTTT. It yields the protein CAWSYGSSTDTQYF.

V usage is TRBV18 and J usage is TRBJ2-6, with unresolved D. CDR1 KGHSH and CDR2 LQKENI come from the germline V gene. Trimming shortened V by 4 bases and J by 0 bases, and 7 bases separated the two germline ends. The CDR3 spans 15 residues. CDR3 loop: CASSQQSSGANVLTF. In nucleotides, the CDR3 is TGTGCCAGCTCACAACAAAGCTCTGGGGCCAACGTCCTGACTTTC.

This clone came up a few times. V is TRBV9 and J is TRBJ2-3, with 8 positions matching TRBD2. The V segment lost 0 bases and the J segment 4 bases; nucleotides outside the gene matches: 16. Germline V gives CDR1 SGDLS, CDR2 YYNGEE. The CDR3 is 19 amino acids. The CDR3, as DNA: TGTGCCAGCAGCGTAGGGGCTGCGGGAGGACTACTCGGTCCAGATACGCAGTATTTT. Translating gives CASSVGAAGGLLGPDTQYF. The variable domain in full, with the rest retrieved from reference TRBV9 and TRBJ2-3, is DSGVTQTPKHLITATGQRVTLRCSPRSGDLSVYWYQQSLDQGLQFLIQYYNGEERAKGNILERFSAQQFPDLHSELNLSSLELGDSALYFCASSVGAAGGLLGPDTQYFGPGTRLTVL.

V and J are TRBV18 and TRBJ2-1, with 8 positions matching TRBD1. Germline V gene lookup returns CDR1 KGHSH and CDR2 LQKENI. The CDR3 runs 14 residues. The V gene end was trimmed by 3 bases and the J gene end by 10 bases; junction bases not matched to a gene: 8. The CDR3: CASSPSTGEDEQFF. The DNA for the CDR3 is TGTGCCAGCTCACCCTCGACAGGGGAGGACGAGCAGTTCTTC.

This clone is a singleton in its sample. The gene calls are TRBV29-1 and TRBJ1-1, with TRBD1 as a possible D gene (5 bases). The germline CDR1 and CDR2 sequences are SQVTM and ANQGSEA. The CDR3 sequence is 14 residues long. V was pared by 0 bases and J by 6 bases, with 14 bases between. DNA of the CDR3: TGCAGCGTTGAAGATCACGGGGGGACCCCTGAAGCTTTCTTT. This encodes CSVEDHGGTPEAFF.

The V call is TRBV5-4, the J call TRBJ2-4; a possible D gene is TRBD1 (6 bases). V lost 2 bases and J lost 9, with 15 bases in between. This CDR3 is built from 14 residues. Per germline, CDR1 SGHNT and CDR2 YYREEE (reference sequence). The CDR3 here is CASSFRDTGSIQYF. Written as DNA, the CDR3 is TGTGCCAGCAGCTTCCGGGACACCGGCAGCATTCAGTACTTC. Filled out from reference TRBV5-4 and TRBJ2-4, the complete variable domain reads ETGVTQSPTHLIKTRGQQVTLRCSSQSGHNTVSWYQQALGQGPQFIFQYYREEENGRGNFPPRFSGLQFPNYSSELNVNALELDDSALYLCASSFRDTGSIQYFGAGTRLSVL.

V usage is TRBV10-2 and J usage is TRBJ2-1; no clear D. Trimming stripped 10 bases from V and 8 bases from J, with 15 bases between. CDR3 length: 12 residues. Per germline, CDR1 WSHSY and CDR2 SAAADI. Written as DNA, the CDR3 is TGCGCCACCCAACTTCCGAGCTATGAGCAGTTCTTC. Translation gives CATQLPSYEQFF.

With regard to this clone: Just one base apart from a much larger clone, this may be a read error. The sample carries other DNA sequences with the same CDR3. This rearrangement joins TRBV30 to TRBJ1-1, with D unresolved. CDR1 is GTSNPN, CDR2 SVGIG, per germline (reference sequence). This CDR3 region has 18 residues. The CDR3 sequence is CAWSPFGLGGLGNTEAFF. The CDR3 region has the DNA TGTGCCTGGAGTCCCTTCGGCTTGGGTGGGTTAGGGAACACTGAGGCTTTCTTT.

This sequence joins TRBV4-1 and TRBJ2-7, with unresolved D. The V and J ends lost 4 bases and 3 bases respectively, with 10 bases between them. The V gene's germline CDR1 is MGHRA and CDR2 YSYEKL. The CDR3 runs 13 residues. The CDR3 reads CASSPSVSYEQYF. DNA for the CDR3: TGCGCCAGCAGCCCCAGCGTGAGCTACGAGCAGTACTTC.

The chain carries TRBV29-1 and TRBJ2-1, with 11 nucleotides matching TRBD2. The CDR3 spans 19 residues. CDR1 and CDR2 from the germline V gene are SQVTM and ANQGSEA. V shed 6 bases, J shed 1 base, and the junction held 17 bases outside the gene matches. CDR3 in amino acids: CSVTLAGGGGGRSYNEQFF. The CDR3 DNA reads TGCAGCGTAACCCTAGCGGGAGGTGGTGGGGGAAGGTCCTACAATGAGCAGTTCTTC.

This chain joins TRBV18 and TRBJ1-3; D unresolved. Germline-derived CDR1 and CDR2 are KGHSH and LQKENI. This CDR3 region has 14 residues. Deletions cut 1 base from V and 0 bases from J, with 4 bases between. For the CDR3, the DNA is TGTGCCAGCTCACCACAGAGCTCTGGAAACACCATATATTTT. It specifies CASSPQSSGNTIYF.

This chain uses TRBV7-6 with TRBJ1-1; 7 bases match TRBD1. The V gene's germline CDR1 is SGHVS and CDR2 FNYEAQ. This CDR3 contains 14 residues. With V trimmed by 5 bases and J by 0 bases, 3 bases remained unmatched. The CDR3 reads CASSPDRVNTEAFF. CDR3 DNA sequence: TGTGCCAGCAGCCCCGACAGGGTGAACACTGAAGCTTTCTTT.

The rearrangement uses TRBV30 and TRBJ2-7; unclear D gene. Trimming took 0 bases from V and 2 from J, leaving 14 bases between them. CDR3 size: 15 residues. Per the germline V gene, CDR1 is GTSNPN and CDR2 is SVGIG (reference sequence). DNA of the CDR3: TGTGCCTGGAGTGTCGCCCTGGGAAGCACCTACGAGCAGTACTTC. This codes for CAWSVALGSTYEQYF.